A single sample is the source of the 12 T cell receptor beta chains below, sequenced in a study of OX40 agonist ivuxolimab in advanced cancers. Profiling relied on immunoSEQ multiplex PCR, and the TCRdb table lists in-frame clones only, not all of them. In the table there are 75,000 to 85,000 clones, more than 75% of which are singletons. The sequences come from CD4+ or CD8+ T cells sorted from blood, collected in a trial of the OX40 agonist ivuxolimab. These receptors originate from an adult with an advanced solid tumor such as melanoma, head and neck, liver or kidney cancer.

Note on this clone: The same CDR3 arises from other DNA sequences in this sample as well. DNA of the CDR3: TGCGCCAGCAGCTTGGGGGGCCCCTACGAGCAGTACTTC. This codes for CASSLGGPYEQYF. The genes are TRBV5-1 and TRBJ2-7; tentatively, D is TRBD1 (5 bases). CDR3 size: 13 residues. The V end lost 0 bases, the J end lost 2 bases, and 6 bases lay between the germline ends. The germline V gene has CDR1 SGHRS and CDR2 YFSETQ.

The CDR3 reads CASSLVQVDNGYTF. The CDR3 DNA sequence: TGTGCCAGCAGCTTAGTGCAGGTGGATAATGGCTACACCTTC. V is TRBV11-2 and J is TRBJ1-2, with D hard to call. The CDR3 is 14 amino acids. Trimming cost V 1 base and J 6 bases, with 12 bases left between them. Germline V gene data show CDR1 as SGHAT and CDR2 as FQNNGV.

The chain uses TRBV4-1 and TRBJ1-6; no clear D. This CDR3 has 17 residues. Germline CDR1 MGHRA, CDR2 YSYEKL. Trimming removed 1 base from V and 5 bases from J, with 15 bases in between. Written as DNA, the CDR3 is TGCGCCAGCAGCCAAGGGGTCTCACGATCGGATAATTCACCCCTCCACTTT. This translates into CASSQGVSRSDNSPLHF.

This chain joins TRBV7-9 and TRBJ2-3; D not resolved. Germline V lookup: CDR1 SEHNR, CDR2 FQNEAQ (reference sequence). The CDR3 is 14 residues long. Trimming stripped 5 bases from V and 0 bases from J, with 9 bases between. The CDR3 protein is CASSIGASTDTQYF. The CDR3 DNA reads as TGTGCCAGCAGCATAGGAGCTAGCACAGATACGCAGTATTTT.

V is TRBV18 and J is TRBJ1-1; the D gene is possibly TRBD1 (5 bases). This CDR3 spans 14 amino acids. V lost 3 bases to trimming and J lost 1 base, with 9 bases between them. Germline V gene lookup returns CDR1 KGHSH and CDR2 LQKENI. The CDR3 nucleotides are TGTGCCAGCTCACCGTCAACAGGGAACACTGAAGCTTTCTTT. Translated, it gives CASSPSTGNTEAFF.

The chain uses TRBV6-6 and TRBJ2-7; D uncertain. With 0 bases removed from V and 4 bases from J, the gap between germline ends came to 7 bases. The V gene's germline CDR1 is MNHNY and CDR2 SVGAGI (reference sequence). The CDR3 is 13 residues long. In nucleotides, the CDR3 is TGTGCCAGCAGTTACTCGATTTTGTACGAGCAGTACTTC. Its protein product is CASSYSILYEQYF.

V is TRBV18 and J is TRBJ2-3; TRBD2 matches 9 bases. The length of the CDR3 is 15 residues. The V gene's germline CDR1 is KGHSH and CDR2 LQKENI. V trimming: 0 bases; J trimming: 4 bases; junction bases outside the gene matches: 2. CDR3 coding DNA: TGTGCCAGCTCACCACCGAGCGGGAGGTCAGATACGCAGTATTTT. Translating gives CASSPPSGRSDTQYF. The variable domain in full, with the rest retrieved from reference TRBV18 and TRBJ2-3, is NAGVMQNPRHLVRRRGQEARLRCSPMKGHSHVYWYRQLPEEGLKFMVYLQKENIIDESGMPKERFSAEFPKEGPSILRIQQVVRGDSAAYFCASSPPSGRSDTQYFGPGTRLTVL.

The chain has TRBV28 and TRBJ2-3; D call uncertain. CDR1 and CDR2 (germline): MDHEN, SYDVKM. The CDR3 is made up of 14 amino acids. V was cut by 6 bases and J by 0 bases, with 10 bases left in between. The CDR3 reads CASSGYLSTDTQYF. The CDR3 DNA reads TGTGCCAGCAGCGGTTATCTCAGCACAGATACGCAGTATTTT.

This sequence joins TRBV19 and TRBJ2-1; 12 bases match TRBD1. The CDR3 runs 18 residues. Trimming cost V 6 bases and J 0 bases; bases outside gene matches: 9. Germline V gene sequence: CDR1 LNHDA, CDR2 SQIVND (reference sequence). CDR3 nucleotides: TGTGCCAGTAGCTTGGGGACAGGGGGCTTCCTCTCCTACAATGAGCAGTTCTTC. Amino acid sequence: CASSLGTGGFLSYNEQFF. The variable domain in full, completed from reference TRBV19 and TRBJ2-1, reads DGGITQSPKYLFRKEGQNVTLSCEQNLNHDAMYWYRQDPGQGLRLIYYSQIVNDFQKGDIAEGYSVSREKKESFPLTVTSAQKNPTAFYLCASSLGTGGFLSYNEQFFGPGTRLTVL.

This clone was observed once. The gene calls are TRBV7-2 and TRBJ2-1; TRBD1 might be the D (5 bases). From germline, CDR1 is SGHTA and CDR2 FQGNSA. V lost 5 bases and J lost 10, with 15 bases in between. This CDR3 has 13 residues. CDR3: CASSRAPRVEQFF. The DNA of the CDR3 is TGTGCCAGCAGCCGTGCCCCCAGGGTGGAGCAGTTCTTC.

The CDR3 DNA reads TGTGCCAGCAGCTCGCTAGGACAGGGGGTAGATACGCAGTATTTT. Translation: CASSSLGQGVDTQYF. The genes are TRBV7-2 and TRBJ2-3, with 10 nucleotides matching TRBD1. Germline V gene sequence: CDR1 SGHTA, CDR2 FQGNSA. The CDR3 has 15 residues. Trimming cost V 4 bases and J 5 bases; bases outside gene matches: 6.

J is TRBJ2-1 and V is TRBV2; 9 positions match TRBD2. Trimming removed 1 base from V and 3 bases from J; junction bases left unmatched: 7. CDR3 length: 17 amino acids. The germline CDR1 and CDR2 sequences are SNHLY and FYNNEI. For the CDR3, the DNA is TGTGCCAGCAGTGAAGACCATGGCGGGAGGGGCTACAATGAGCAGTTCTTC. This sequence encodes CASSEDHGGRGYNEQFF.